This record looks at one TCR beta chain sequence and its context. Its antigen is undetermined. Germline loops: CDR1 SGHTA, CDR2 FQGNSA. The CDR3 covers 18 residues. The ends lost 1 base at V and 7 bases at J; junction bases unmatched: 8. This entry comes from a study of beta chain features in type 1 diabetes. Study-level points and caveats: People with Type 1 diabetes carried modestly yet significantly shorter TCRB CDR3s in all four CD4+ subsets.

Every isolated RNA sample was fully reverse transcribed, so sequencing captured expressed TCRB transcripts. Clones were sequenced by immunoSEQ multiplex PCR, and TCRdb holds only the in-frame ones, with some missing. Of about 120,000 clones listed, 17% are singletons. The TCR sequence derives from a man younger than 35 with type 1 diabetes. Sequenced sample: central memory CD4+ T cells from blood. This chain links TRBV7-2 with TRBJ2-1, with 15 bases fitting TRBD2. CDR3 DNA sequence: TGTGCCAGCAGCTTAGTGTGGACTAGCGGGAGGGCAACGAATGAGCAGTTCTTC. It specifies CASSLVWTSGRATNEQFF.